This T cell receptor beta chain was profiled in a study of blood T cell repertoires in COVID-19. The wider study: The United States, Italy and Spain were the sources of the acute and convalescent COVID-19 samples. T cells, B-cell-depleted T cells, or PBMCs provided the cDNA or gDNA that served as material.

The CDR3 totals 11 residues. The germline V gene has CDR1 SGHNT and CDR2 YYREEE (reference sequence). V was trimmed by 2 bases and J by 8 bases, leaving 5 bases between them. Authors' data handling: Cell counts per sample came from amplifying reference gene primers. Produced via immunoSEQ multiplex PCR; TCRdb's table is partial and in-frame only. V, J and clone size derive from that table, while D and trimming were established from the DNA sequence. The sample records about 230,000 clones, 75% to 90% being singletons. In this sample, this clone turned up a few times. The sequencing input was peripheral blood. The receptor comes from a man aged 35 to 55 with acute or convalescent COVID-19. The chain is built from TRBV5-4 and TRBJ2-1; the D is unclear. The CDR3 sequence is CASSLEDEQFF. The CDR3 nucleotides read TGTGCCAGCAGCTTAGAGGATGAGCAGTTCTTC.